The 16 T cell receptor beta chains listed next were all sequenced from one sample in a study of blood T cell repertoires in COVID-19. Sequencing used immunoSEQ multiplex PCR; TCRdb keeps in-frame clones, though not all of them. The sample comprises hundreds of thousands of clones, about 86% of which are singletons, and 10% rests with the top ten. The source material was PBMCs or T cells enriched from blood (not recorded which). All receptors come from a woman between 50 and 59 years old who had recovered from COVID-19.

V usage is TRBV12-3 or TRBV12-4 and J usage is TRBJ1-1; D possibly corresponds to TRBD1 (5 bases). Trimming removed 6 bases at V and 0 bases at J, with 8 bases between. The CDR3 extends over 13 amino acids. The DNA of the CDR3 is TGTGCCAGCAGGACAGAGATGAACACTGAAGCTTTCTTT. This codes for CASRTEMNTEAFF.

The chain has TRBV2 and TRBJ2-5, with 12 bases aligning to TRBD2. With 4 bases clipped from V and 5 bases from J, the junction kept 2 bases outside the gene matches. The CDR3 extends over 14 amino acids. Germline loops: CDR1 SNHLY, CDR2 FYNNEI. The CDR3 sequence is CASSGTSGAETQYF. The DNA for the CDR3 is TGTGCCAGCAGTGGGACTAGCGGGGCGGAGACCCAGTACTTC.

The chain recombines TRBV3-1 (or the pseudogene TRBV3-2) with TRBJ1-1; D possibly corresponds to TRBD1 (5 bases). This CDR3 region has 14 residues. The germline V and J ends were trimmed by 4 bases and 6 bases, with 15 bases remaining between them. Germline V lookup: CDR1 LGHDT, CDR2 YNNKEL (reference sequence). This chain's CDR3 is CASSLPDKGPEAFF. CDR3 nucleotide sequence: TGTGCCAGCAGCCTTCCGGACAAAGGCCCTGAAGCTTTCTTT.

In its sample, this clone was seen a few times. The chain recombines TRBV7-8 with TRBJ1-5; 10 bases agree with TRBD1. Germline trimming cut 6 bases from V and 11 bases from J; bases unmatched to any gene: 7. The CDR3 is 13 residues long. Germline V gives CDR1 SGHVS, CDR2 FQNEAQ. The CDR3 sequence: CASSPTGGKTQHF. For the CDR3, the DNA is TGTGCCAGCAGTCCGACAGGGGGCAAAACCCAGCATTTT.

The chain joins TRBV9 to TRBJ1-5; TRBD1 aligns across 7 bases. V shed 3 bases and J 2 bases; nucleotides not matched to a gene: 5. Germline V CDR1 and CDR2: SGDLS, YYNGEE. The CDR3 is 15 amino acids. The chain's CDR3 is CASSAQGGGNQPQHF. CDR3 DNA sequence: TGTGCCAGCAGCGCCCAGGGGGGTGGCAATCAGCCCCAGCATTTT.

This clone was observed once. V gene TRBV6-5 combines with J gene TRBJ1-1; the match to TRBD1 covers 9 bases. Germline CDR1 reads MNHEY; CDR2 reads SVGAGI. The CDR3 loop spans 13 amino acids. The V segment lost 6 bases and the J segment 8 bases; nucleotides outside the gene matches: 7. CDR3 in DNA: TGTGCCAGCAGATTACAGGGGGCGGGGGAAGCTTTCTTT. Residues: CASRLQGAGEAFF.

The CDR3 here is CASSQVKGGETEAFF. CDR3 nucleotide sequence: TGTGCCAGCAGCCAAGTAAAAGGGGGCGAAACTGAAGCTTTCTTT. The J gene is TRBJ1-1, the V gene TRBV14, with 7 bases identical to TRBD1. The junction had 7 bases not matched to a gene; V was cut back by 1 base and J by 5 bases. The CDR3 totals 15 residues. Germline CDR1 and CDR2: SGHDN and FVKESK.

The genes are TRBV27 and TRBJ1-1; perhaps TRBD1 as D (6 bases). Trimming took off 6 bases at V and 5 bases at J, with 25 bases between the two ends. The CDR3 consists of 17 residues. CDR1 is MNHEY and CDR2 is SMNVEV in the germline V gene (reference sequence). This chain's CDR3 is CASSLSVSRGWGTEAFF. CDR3 coding DNA: TGTGCCAGCAGCCTTTCCGTCTCCAGGGGTTGGGGGACTGAAGCTTTCTTT.

The chain's CDR3 is CASSPLGQGLETQYF. The CDR3 nucleotides are TGTGCCAGCAGTCCGCTGGGACAGGGGTTAGAGACCCAGTACTTC. V is TRBV28 and J is TRBJ2-5; the match to TRBD1 covers 10 bases. The CDR3 runs to 15 residues. V lost 5 bases to trimming and J lost 4 bases; unmatched junction nucleotides: 7. Germline V gives CDR1 MDHEN, CDR2 SYDVKM.

The genes are TRBV28 and TRBJ1-6; the D is unclear. The CDR3 spans 14 residues. V lost 4 bases and J lost 7, with 11 bases in between. Germline V gene data show CDR1 as MDHEN and CDR2 as SYDVKM. The CDR3 spells CASSSLLLNSPLHF. The CDR3 DNA follows: TGTGCCAGCAGTTCCCTGTTACTAAATTCACCCCTCCACTTT.

The rearrangement links TRBV19 to TRBJ1-3; perhaps TRBD1 as D (5 bases). This CDR3 has 15 amino acids. V was shortened by 1 base and J by 4 bases, with 11 bases between the two germline ends. Germline CDR1 is LNHDA and CDR2 is SQIVND (reference sequence). The CDR3 loop is CASSIAPGRGNTIYF. In DNA form, the CDR3 reads TGTGCCAGTAGTATAGCTCCAGGGCGAGGAAACACCATATATTTT.

The CDR3 loop is CASRLGLAGQETQYF. Here the CDR3 DNA reads TGTGCCAGCAGGCTAGGACTAGCGGGACAAGAGACCCAGTACTTC. The rearrangement uses TRBV2 and TRBJ2-5; TRBD2 aligns across 12 bases. The V segment lost 6 bases and the J segment 2 bases; nucleotides outside the gene matches: 4. Per the germline V gene, CDR1 is SNHLY and CDR2 is FYNNEI. This CDR3 comprises 15 residues.

Here the CDR3 reads CASSQDGAGGSYNEQFF. The DNA for the CDR3 is TGCGCCAGCAGCCAAGATGGCGCGGGGGGCTCCTACAATGAGCAGTTCTTC. V usage is TRBV4-1 and J usage is TRBJ2-1; 8 nucleotides agree with TRBD2. Trimming at V came to 0 bases and at J to 0 bases, leaving 4 bases not matched to a gene. The germline V gene has CDR1 MGHRA and CDR2 YSYEKL. The CDR3 consists of 17 residues.

The V gene is TRBV7-9, the J gene TRBJ1-3; the D is unclear. Germline assignment: CDR1 SEHNR and CDR2 FQNEAQ (reference sequence). The ends were cut back, 3 bases at V and 1 base at J, with 16 bases in the middle. The CDR3 is 17 amino acids. The CDR3 region is CASSFTRVSESGNTIYF. The CDR3 DNA is TGTGCCAGCAGCTTTACGAGGGTCTCTGAGTCTGGAAACACCATATATTTT.

The table lists this clone with a few counts. V usage is TRBV4-3 and J usage is TRBJ1-2; TRBD1 might be the D (6 bases). Trimming took 0 bases from V and 4 from J, leaving 15 bases between them. This CDR3 contains 16 residues. Looked up from germline, CDR1 is LGHNA and CDR2 is YSLEER. The CDR3 DNA follows: TGCGCCAGCAGCCAAGATAGTCAGGGGTATGCCTATGGCTACACCTTC. Residues: CASSQDSQGYAYGYTF.

The V and J genes are TRBV5-1 and TRBJ1-2, with 7 bases identical to TRBD1. Germline V gives CDR1 SGHRS, CDR2 YFSETQ. CDR3 length: 14 residues. V lost 0 bases, J lost 5 bases, and 4 bases stayed unmatched. For the CDR3, the DNA is TGCGCCAGCAGCTTGGACAGGGGAAGGTATGGCTACACCTTC. It specifies CASSLDRGRYGYTF. Based on the CDR3 plus reference TRBV5-1 and TRBJ1-2, the full variable domain is KAGVTQTPRYLIKTRGQQVTLSCSPISGHRSVSWYQQTPGQGLQFLFEYFSETQRNKGNFPGRFSGRQFSNSRSEMNVSTLELGDSALYLCASSLDRGRYGYTFGSGTRLTVV.